This TCR beta chain is from a study of regulatory T cells in long-lasting Graves disease. Study-level background: Antithyroid drug exposure in newly diagnosed Graves' patients had lasted under 3 months.

Details on this clonotype: The antigen is not known.

This sample's time point: newly diagnosed GD, antithyroid drugs for less than 3 months. The TCR library was prepared using RNA isolated from PBMCs. An endocrinology department located in Xi'an, China, was where the patients came from. With iRepertoire HTBI primers and Arm-PCR of CDR3 regions, TCR beta libraries were built. In TCRdb, the multiplex PCR reads were re-called with MiXCR into one record per CDR3 protein. The sample contains 350,000 to 450,000 distinct CDR3 sequences, over 12% of which appear only once. Broader study findings: Accuracy was possibly reduced by small sample size.

Germline CDR1 and CDR2: SGHTS and YDEGEE. The CDR3 is 16 residues long. The V end was cut by 0 bases, the J end by 1 base, with 12 bases between. This sample also belongs to another study, concerning T cells in Graves' hyperthyroidism and ophthalmopathy. This second report adds: Peripheral blood also featured most of the thyroid clonotypes expanded above 0.001.

The sequencing used peripheral blood mononuclear cells (PBMCs), collected at new diagnosis, from a patient treated with antithyroid drugs. This sequence originates from a woman between 35 and 50 years old with Graves disease. This chain uses TRBV5-8 with TRBJ2-3; weak D call: TRBD2 (6 bases). CDR3 region: CASSLGGDYGTDTQYF. In nucleotides, the CDR3 is TGTGCCAGCAGCTTGGGCGGGGATTATGGCACAGATACGCAGTATTTT.